The rows below give T cell receptor beta chains drawn from one sample of a study of technical replicates of blood from several donors. Assay: immunoSEQ multiplex PCR; the TCRdb copy retains only in-frame clones and omits some. The table has about 83,000 clones, 90% to 95% seen once; the top ten hold 0.2% to 0.3%. The sequencing sample was made of T cells isolated from PBMCs. The receptors originated from a human donor in good health. Each CDR3 is given with its conserved first and last residue.

>TRBV6-5|13
CASSRTGDQPQHF
>TRBV13|13
CASSRGSGYEQYF
>TRBV27|14
CASSTGGNGNTIYF
>TRBV6-1|15
CASILLAGEGETQYF
>TRBV6-5|14
CASSYSTRAYEQYF
>TRBV6-1|11
CASSFRYEQYF
>TRBV28|14
CASSPPESYNEQFF
>TRBV11-3|15
CASSRPDSENYGYTF
>TRBV4-1|15
CASSQDPGGMNPQHF
>TRBV5-4|13
CASSLGTAQPQHF
>TRBV21-1|17
CASSKEGYGQGSQPQHF
>TRBV25-1|18
CASSAVLGQGAPVSGYTF
>TRBV6-1|14
CASSGLDSPEKLFF
>TRBV5-4|16
CASSLAGKGSSYEQYF
>TRBV21-1|15
CASSAQGAGRGELFF
>TRBV7-7|16
CASSYKGVPADSPLHF
>TRBV21-1|16
CASSKVGLAGHNEQFF
>TRBV2|13
CASSSQTNEKLFF
>TRBV10-1|16
CASSESIPVTADTQYF
>TRBV7-2|19
CASSRGWGLSGTRTDTQYF